This is a list of T cell receptor beta chains from one sample in a study of T-cell reconstitution after alpha-beta-depleted transplantation in children. TCRdb re-called the PCR reads with MiXCR, one entry per CDR3 protein. The repertoire has roughly 300,000 distinct CDR3 sequences, 9.5% to 13% of them found once; the top ten carry 20% to 25%. The source was peripheral blood, collected 180 days after TCRalphabeta/CD19-depleted stem cell transplant. Receptor source: a male patient under 10 years old who had a stem cell transplant for chronic granulomatous disease, so the T cells may come from the graft donor. The CDR3 runs from the conserved cysteine through the conserved F or W. Each record gives: J gene, V gene, D gene, clone size, CDR3 protein, CDR3 DNA. The D gene is left open where the match is weak. Rows give clone size only sometimes, using once, few, many, or a class for an expanded clone.

TRBJ2-5,TRBV20-1,TRBD2,many,CSAPPTGGREETQYF,TGCAGCGCGCCTCCAACGGGGGGGCGCGAAGAGACCCAGTACTTC
TRBJ1-1,TRBV12-3/TRBV12-4,.,.,CASSSAGIEAFF,TGTGCCAGCAGTTCCGCCGGGATTGAAGCTTTCTTT
TRBJ2-1,TRBV27,.,many,CASRPRSAARLNEQFF,TGTGCCAGCAGACCCCGCTCCGCGGCTAGGCTCAATGAGCAGTTCTTC
TRBJ1-5,TRBV4-3,.,many,CASSQDLGVNQPQHF,TGCGCCAGCAGCCAAGATCTTGGGGTAAATCAGCCCCAGCATTTT
TRBJ2-5,TRBV27,TRBD2,many,CASRQTSGRIVETQYF,TGTGCCAGCAGACAAACTAGCGGGAGAATCGTCGAGACCCAGTACTTC
TRBJ2-5,TRBV27,TRBD1,many,CASSPKDRPFQETQYF,TGTGCCAGCAGCCCGAAGGACAGGCCATTCCAAGAGACCCAGTACTTC
TRBJ2-3,TRBV10-1,.,many,CASSELAVTDTQYF,TGCGCCAGCAGTGAACTAGCCGTTACAGATACGCAGTATTTT
TRBJ1-5,TRBV28,.,.,CASSPRLGRNDQPQHF,TGTGCCAGCAGTCCCCGATTGGGAAGGAATGATCAGCCCCAGCATTTT
TRBJ1-5,TRBV7-2,TRBD1,many,CASSPGQGGNQPQHF,TGTGCCAGCAGCCCGGGACAGGGAGGCAATCAGCCCCAGCATTTT
TRBJ2-3,TRBV7-3,TRBD2,many,CASSLRPSGTPDTQYF,TGTGCCAGCAGCCTTCGCCCTAGCGGGACGCCAGATACGCAGTATTTT
TRBJ2-2,TRBV27,.,many,CASSASWANTGELFF,TGTGCCAGCAGTGCCTCCTGGGCGAACACCGGGGAGCTGTTTTTT
TRBJ2-1,TRBV12-3/TRBV12-4,.,many,CASSLVLSGKGKGNEQFF,TGTGCCAGCAGTTTAGTCTTATCTGGAAAAGGGAAGGGCAATGAGCAGTTCTTC
TRBJ2-7,TRBV28,.,many,CASSLRVVPQGQYF,TGTGCCAGCAGTCTGAGGGTGGTCCCCCAGGGGCAGTACTTC
TRBJ1-1,TRBV5-1,TRBD1,many,CASSAGQGATEAFF,TGCGCCAGCAGCGCGGGACAGGGGGCGACTGAAGCTTTCTTT
TRBJ2-1,TRBV9,.,few,CASARGGAGYNEQFF,TGTGCCAGCGCGAGGGGGGGGGCGGGTTACAATGAGCAGTTCTTC
TRBJ2-5,TRBV29-1,TRBD1,many,CSVSSVDRGQETQYF,TGCAGCGTTAGTTCCGTCGACAGGGGGCAAGAGACCCAGTACTTC
TRBJ2-3,TRBV12-3/TRBV12-4,TRBD2,many,CASSPSSGSTDTQYF,TGTGCCAGCAGTCCATCTAGCGGGAGCACAGATACGCAGTATTTT
TRBJ2-2,TRBV7-8,.,many,CASSFPRVGTGELFF,TGTGCCAGCAGCTTCCCCAGGGTCGGGACCGGGGAGCTGTTTTTT
TRBJ1-6,TRBV20-1,TRBD1,many,CSARDREVSPLHF,TGCAGTGCTAGGGACAGGGAAGTTTCACCCCTCCACTTT
TRBJ1-1,TRBV12-3/TRBV12-4,.,few,CASSERVMNTEAFF,TGTGCCAGCAGTGAGAGGGTGATGAACACTGAAGCTTTCTTT
TRBJ2-1,TRBV14,TRBD2,few,CASSQDPRTSYNEQFF,TGTGCCAGCAGCCAAGACCCCCGGACTAGCTACAATGAGCAGTTCTTC
TRBJ2-3,TRBV5-6,.,many,CASISGDTQYF,TGTGCCAGCATCTCGGGAGATACGCAGTATTTT
TRBJ2-3,TRBV7-3,.,many,CASSPPVGEGSNVLRTDTQYF,TGTGCCAGCAGCCCCCCCGTTGGTGAGGGCTCCAACGTTCTCAGGACAGATACGCAGTATTTT
TRBJ2-1,TRBV5-4,.,.,CASSPRAGWDYNEQFF,TGTGCCAGCAGCCCTAGAGCGGGCTGGGACTACAATGAGCAGTTCTTC